One T cell receptor (beta chain) is described in this entry. Profiling relied on immunoSEQ multiplex PCR, and the TCRdb table lists in-frame clones only, not all of them. Here the sample spans tens of thousands of clones, 75% to 90% being singletons. Germline V CDR1 and CDR2: SGHRS, YFSETQ. Trimming cost V 2 bases and J 2 bases, with 7 bases left between them. CDR3 length: 14 residues. The data derive from a study of OX40 agonist ivuxolimab in advanced cancers. Sample: CD4+ or CD8+ T cells sorted from blood, taken in a trial of the OX40 agonist ivuxolimab. The chain has TRBV5-1 and TRBJ2-2; no clear D gene. The sequence was obtained from an adult with an advanced solid tumor such as melanoma, head and neck, liver or kidney cancer. The CDR3 DNA reads TGCGCCAGCAGCTTTAACAGTAACACCGGGGAGCTGTTTTTT. Encoded protein: CASSFNSNTGELFF.